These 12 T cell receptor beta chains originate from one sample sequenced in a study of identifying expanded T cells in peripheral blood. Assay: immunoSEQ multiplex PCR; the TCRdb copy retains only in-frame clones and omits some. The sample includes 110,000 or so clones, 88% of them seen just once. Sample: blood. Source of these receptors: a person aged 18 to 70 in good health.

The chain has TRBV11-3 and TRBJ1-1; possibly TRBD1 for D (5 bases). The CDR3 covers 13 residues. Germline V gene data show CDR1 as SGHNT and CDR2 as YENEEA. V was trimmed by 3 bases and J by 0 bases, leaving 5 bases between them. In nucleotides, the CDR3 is TGTGCCAGCAGCTTGGGGCTGAACACTGAAGCTTTCTTT. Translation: CASSLGLNTEAFF.

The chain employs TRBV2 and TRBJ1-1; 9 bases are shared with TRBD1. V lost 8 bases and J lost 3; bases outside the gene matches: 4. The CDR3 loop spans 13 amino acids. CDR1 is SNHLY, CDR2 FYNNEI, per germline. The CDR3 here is CASGRTGDTEAFF. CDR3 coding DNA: TGTGCCAGCGGGAGGACAGGGGACACTGAAGCTTTCTTT. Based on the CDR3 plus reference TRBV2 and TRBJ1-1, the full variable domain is EPEVTQTPSHQVTQMGQEVILRCVPISNHLYFYWYRQILGQKVEFLVSFYNNEISEKSEIFDDQFSVERPDGSNFTLKIRSTKLEDSAMYFCASGRTGDTEAFFGQGTRLTVV.

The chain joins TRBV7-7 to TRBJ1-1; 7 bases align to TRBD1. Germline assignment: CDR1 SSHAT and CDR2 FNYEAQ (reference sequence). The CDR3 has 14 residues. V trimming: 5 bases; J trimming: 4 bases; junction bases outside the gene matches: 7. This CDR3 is CASSAQQGSTEAFF. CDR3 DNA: TGTGCCAGCAGCGCCCAACAGGGGAGCACTGAAGCTTTCTTT.

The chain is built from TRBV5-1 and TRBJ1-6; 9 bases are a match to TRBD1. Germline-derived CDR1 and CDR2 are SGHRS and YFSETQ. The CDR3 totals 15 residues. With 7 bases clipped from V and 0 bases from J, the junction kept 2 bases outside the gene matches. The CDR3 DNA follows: TGCGCCAGCCGGACAGGGGTCTCCTATAATTCACCCCTCCACTTT. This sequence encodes CASRTGVSYNSPLHF.

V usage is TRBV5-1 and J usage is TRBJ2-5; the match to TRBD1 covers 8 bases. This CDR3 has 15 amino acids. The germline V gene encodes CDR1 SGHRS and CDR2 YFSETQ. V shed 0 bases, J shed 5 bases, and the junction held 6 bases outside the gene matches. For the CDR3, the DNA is TGCGCCAGCAGCTTGGGACAGGGGATCCGGGAGACCCAGTACTTC. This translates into CASSLGQGIRETQYF.

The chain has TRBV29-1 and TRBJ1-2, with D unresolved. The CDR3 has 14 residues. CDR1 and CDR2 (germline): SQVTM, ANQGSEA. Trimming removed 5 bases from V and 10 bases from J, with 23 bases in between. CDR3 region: CSVPKIEVKGLYTF. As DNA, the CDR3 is TGCAGCGTTCCTAAAATCGAGGTCAAGGGTCTCTACACCTTC.

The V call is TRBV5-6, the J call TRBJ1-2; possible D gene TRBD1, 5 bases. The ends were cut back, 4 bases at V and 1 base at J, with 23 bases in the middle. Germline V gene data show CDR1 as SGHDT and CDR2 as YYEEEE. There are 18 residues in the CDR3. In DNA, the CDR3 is TGTGCCAGCAGCCGACCTGGGACGGCCCGAATGGATAACTATGGCTACACCTTC. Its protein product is CASSRPGTARMDNYGYTF.

This CDR3 reads CASSQTTGWGEEQYF. Written as DNA, the CDR3 is TGTGCCAGCAGTCAAACGACAGGTTGGGGGGAAGAGCAGTACTTC. V gene TRBV14 combines with J gene TRBJ2-7; D may match TRBD1 or TRBD2 (6 bases each). Deletions cut 6 bases from V and 7 bases from J, with 22 bases between. The CDR3 covers 15 residues. Germline loops: CDR1 SGHDN, CDR2 FVKESK.

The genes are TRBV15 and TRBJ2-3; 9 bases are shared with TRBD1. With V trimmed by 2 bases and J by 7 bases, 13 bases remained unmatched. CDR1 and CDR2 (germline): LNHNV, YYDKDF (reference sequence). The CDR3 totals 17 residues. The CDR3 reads CATSRTPPGQGFNTQYF. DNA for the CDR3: TGTGCCACCAGCAGAACCCCCCCGGGACAGGGATTTAATACGCAGTATTTT.

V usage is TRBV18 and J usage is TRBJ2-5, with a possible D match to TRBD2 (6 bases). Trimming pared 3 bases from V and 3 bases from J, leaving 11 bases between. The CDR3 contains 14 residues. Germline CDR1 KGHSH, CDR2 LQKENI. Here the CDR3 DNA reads TGTGCCAGCTCACCCCGCGGGGCTAAAGAGACCCAGTACTTC. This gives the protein CASSPRGAKETQYF. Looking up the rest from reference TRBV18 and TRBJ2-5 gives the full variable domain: NAGVMQNPRHLVRRRGQEARLRCSPMKGHSHVYWYRQLPEEGLKFMVYLQKENIIDESGMPKERFSAEFPKEGPSILRIQQVVRGDSAAYFCASSPRGAKETQYFGPGTRLLVL.

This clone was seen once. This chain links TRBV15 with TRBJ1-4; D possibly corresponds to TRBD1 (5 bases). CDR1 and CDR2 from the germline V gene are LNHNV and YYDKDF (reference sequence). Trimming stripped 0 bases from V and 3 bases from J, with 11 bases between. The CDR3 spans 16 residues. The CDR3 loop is CATSRDVGGANEKLFF. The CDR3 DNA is TGTGCCACCAGCAGAGATGTGGGGGGGGCTAATGAAAAACTGTTTTTT. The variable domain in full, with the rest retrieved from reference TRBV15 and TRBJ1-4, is DAMVIQNPRYQVTQFGKPVTLSCSQTLNHNVMYWYQQKSSQAPKLLFHYYDKDFNNEADTPDNFQSRRPNTSFCFLDIRSPGLGDTAMYLCATSRDVGGANEKLFFGSGTQLSVL.

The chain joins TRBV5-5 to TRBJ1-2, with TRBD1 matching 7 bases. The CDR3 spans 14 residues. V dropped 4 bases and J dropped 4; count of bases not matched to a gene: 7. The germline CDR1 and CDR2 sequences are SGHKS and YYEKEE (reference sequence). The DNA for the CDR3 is TGTGCCAGCAGCCCCAAGACAGGGTTCTATGGCTACACCTTC. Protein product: CASSPKTGFYGYTF. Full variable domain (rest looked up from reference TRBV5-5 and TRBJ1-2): DAGVTQSPTHLIKTRGQQVTLRCSPISGHKSVSWYQQVLGQGPQFIFQYYEKEERGRGNFPDRFSARQFPNYSSELNVNALLLGDSALYLCASSPKTGFYGYTFGSGTRLTVV.